These 11 T cell receptor beta chains were sequenced from one sample in a study of T cell clonality in common variable immunodeficiency. The data were produced by immunoSEQ multiplex PCR, yet TCRdb's version contains in-frame clones alone and is incomplete. The repertoire has tens of thousands of clones, none seen only once; the ten largest take approximately 3%. Specimen: peripheral blood mononuclear cells. The receptors come from a person aged 18-70 years in good health.

At least ten counts were recorded for this clone. The read falls 3 residues short of the CDR3 end, and the missing part is taken from the germline J gene. The gene calls are TRBV29-1 and TRBJ2-2; TRBD1 agrees at 9 bases. CDR1 is SQVTM, CDR2 ANQGSEA, per germline. V lost 3 bases to trimming and J lost 1 base; unmatched junction nucleotides: 0. The CDR3 covers 14 residues. The DNA read from the CDR3 is TGCAGCGTTGAGGGACAGGGGAACACCGGGGAG. Translating gives CSVEGQGNTGE. The full-length CDR3 reads as CSVEGQGNTGELFF.

This clone has a handful of counts. The CDR3 extends 3 residues past the end of the read, so its final part is completed from the germline J gene. The chain uses TRBV2 and TRBJ2-1; 8 nucleotides agree with TRBD2. This CDR3 is 15 amino acids long. CDR1 is SNHLY and CDR2 is FYNNEI in the germline V gene. With V trimmed by 6 bases and J by 3 bases, 7 bases remained unmatched. CDR3 DNA (partial): TGTGCCAGCAGGGAACGGGAGGGGGACTACAATGAG. It is translated as CASREREGDYNE. In full, the CDR3 is CASREREGDYNEQFF.

Ten or more counts support this clone. The read stops 3 residues short of the end of the CDR3; the missing end is completed from the germline J gene. The genes are TRBV2 and TRBJ2-7; 10 bases line up with TRBD2. V shed 4 bases and J 2 bases; nucleotides not matched to a gene: 11. The CDR3 runs to 17 residues. The V gene's germline CDR1 is SNHLY and CDR2 FYNNEI. This chain's CDR3 is CASSAQILAGVPYEQYF. The covered CDR3 bases are TGTGCCAGCAGTGCACAAATTCTAGCGGGGGTACCCTACGAG.

This clone was picked up many times. Read data end 3 residues before the CDR3 end; the end is taken from the germline J gene. This chain joins TRBV2 and TRBJ2-4, with D possibly matching TRBD1 (6 bases). Per germline, CDR1 SNHLY and CDR2 FYNNEI. The length of the CDR3 is 17 residues. V lost 5 bases and J lost 1, with 18 bases in between. The CDR3 spells CASSYSNRVSAKNIQYF. Incomplete CDR3 DNA: TGTGCCAGCAGTTACTCAAACAGGGTTAGCGCCAAAAACATT.

In this sample, this clone turned up many times. The sequenced part of the CDR3 DNA is TGTGCCAGTAGTAGGGCCGAACCTGGCGTTGATACG. This sequence encodes CASSRAEPGVDT. The full-length CDR3 reads as CASSRAEPGVDTQYF. The chain recombines TRBV19 with TRBJ2-3; D ambiguous. The read halts 3 residues ahead of the CDR3 end, with the missing end drawn from the germline J gene. The CDR3 extends over 15 amino acids. Germline lookup yields CDR1 LNHDA and CDR2 SQIVND (reference sequence). V lost 4 bases, J lost 6 bases, and 17 bases lay in between. The full variable domain, completed using reference TRBV19 and TRBJ2-3, is DGGITQSPKYLFRKEGQNVTLSCEQNLNHDAMYWYRQDPGQGLRLIYYSQIVNDFQKGDIAEGYSVSREKKESFPLTVTSAQKNPTAFYLCASSRAEPGVDTQYFGPGTRLTVL.

In its sample, this clone was seen many times. The read ends 3 residues before the CDR3 terminus; that terminus is restored from the germline J gene. The rearrangement links TRBV10-3 to TRBJ2-7, with D perhaps matching TRBD2 (5 bases). Germline V CDR1 and CDR2: ENHRY, SYGVKD. CDR3 length equals 13 residues. V was shortened by 6 bases and J by 5 bases, with 14 bases between the two germline ends. CDR3 DNA (partial): TGTGCCATCAGAGGCTCTAGCAGCAACGAG. This codes for CAIRGSSSNE. The entire CDR3 reads CAIRGSSSNEQYF.

As concerns this clone: The read ends 3 residues shy of where the CDR3 ends; the end is completed using the germline J gene. V usage is TRBV5-6 and J usage is TRBJ2-7; 7 bases line up with TRBD1. CDR3 length equals 14 residues. With 0 bases clipped from V and 3 bases from J, the junction kept 3 bases outside the gene matches. Germline V CDR1 and CDR2: SGHDT, YYEEEE. CDR3 in amino acids: CASSLGQGFYEQYF. CDR3 DNA (partial): TGTGCCAGCAGCTTGGGACAGGGATTCTACGAG.

This clone has ten or more counts. The CDR3 extends 3 residues past the end of the read, so its final part is completed from the germline J gene. This chain uses TRBV2 with TRBJ2-2, with 7 nucleotides matching TRBD1. Germline loops: CDR1 SNHLY, CDR2 FYNNEI. V lost 8 bases, J lost 4 bases, and 4 bases stayed unmatched. The CDR3 consists of 13 residues. The CDR3 loop reads CASRQGSTGELFF. Incomplete CDR3 DNA: TGTGCCAGCCGACAGGGAAGCACCGGGGAG.

This clone is medium-sized in the sample. The read halts 3 residues ahead of the CDR3 end, with the missing end drawn from the germline J gene. The chain links TRBV6-2 or TRBV6-3 to TRBJ2-7, with a weak D call TRBD1 (5 bases). Germline CDR1 and CDR2: MNHEY and SVGEGT. The V and J ends lost 4 bases and 0 bases respectively, with 7 bases between them. The CDR3 is 13 amino acids. CDR3 bases read: TGTGCCAGCAGTTGGACAAACTCCTACGAG. It codes for CASSWTNSYE. The CDR3 reads in full as CASSWTNSYEQYF.

The sample holds many counts of this clone. With the read ending 3 residues before the CDR3 end, the germline J gene is used to fill in that end. The V call is TRBV5-5, the J call TRBJ2-4, with D possibly being TRBD1 or TRBD2 (5 bases each). CDR1 is SGHKS, CDR2 YYEKEE, per germline (reference sequence). Trimming took 2 bases from V and 6 from J, leaving 15 bases between them. The CDR3 is made up of 15 amino acids. The CDR3 loop reads CASSFGQGGGNIQYF. Incomplete CDR3 DNA: TGTGCCAGCAGCTTTGGGCAGGGCGGAGGAAACATT.

The sequenced part of the CDR3 DNA is TGTGCCAGCAGGTGGGACAGGGGAGGCGCAGATACG. Translated: CASRWDRGGADT. Given in full, the CDR3 is CASRWDRGGADTQYF. V gene TRBV2 combines with J gene TRBJ2-3; TRBD1 matches 10 bases. The read terminates 3 residues ahead of where the CDR3 ends, so the germline J gene completes it. V trimming: 6 bases; J trimming: 4 bases; junction bases outside the gene matches: 7. Germline CDR1 is SNHLY and CDR2 is FYNNEI. The CDR3 has 15 amino acids.